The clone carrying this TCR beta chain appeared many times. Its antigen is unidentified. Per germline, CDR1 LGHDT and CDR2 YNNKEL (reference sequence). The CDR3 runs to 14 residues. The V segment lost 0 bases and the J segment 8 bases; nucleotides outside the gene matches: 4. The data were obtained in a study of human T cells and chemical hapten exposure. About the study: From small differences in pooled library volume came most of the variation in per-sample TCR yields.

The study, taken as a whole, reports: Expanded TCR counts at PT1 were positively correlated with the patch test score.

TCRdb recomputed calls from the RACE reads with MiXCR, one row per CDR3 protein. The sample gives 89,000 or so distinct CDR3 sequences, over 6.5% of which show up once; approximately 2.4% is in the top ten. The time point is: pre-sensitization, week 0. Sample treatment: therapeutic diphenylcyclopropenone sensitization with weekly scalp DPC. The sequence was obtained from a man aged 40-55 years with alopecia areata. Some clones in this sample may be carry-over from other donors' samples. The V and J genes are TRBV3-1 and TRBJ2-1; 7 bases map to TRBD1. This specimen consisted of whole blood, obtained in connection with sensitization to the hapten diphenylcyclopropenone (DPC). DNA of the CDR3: TGTGCCAGCAGCCAAGATGACAGGGTGGATGAGCAGTTCTTC. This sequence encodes CASSQDDRVDEQFF.